A single sample gave rise to the 15 T cell receptor beta chains below, sequenced in a study of neurological immune-mediated disorders. TCRdb called the 5' RACE reads again in MiXCR, with one record for every CDR3 protein. The repertoire has tens of thousands of distinct CDR3 sequences, around 10% of them found once; the top ten carry 1.8%. The sequenced material came from PBMCs. The receptors were gathered from a man aged 40-49 years in good health.

This clonotype was observed many times. The CDR3 bases are TGCAGTGCTGGAAGTTGGGGATCTGGGGCCAACGTCCTGACTTTC. It codes for CSAGSWGSGANVLTF. The chain is built from TRBV20-1 and TRBJ2-6; D unclear. This CDR3 region has 15 residues. Germline CDR1 reads DFQATT; CDR2 reads SNEGSKA (reference sequence). V lost 5 bases, J lost 1 base, and 12 bases lay in between.

In its sample, this clonotype was seen many times. The rearrangement links TRBV27 to TRBJ2-2, with 7 bases lining up with TRBD1. CDR3 length equals 14 residues. Germline trimming cut 4 bases from V and 6 bases from J; bases unmatched to any gene: 5. The germline CDR1 and CDR2 sequences are MNHEY and SMNVEV (reference sequence). The CDR3 DNA is TGTGCCAGCAGTTCAGGGACAGCCCCCGGGGAGCTGTTTTTT. Translating gives CASSSGTAPGELFF.

This clonotype was recorded many times. The chain joins TRBV6-1 to TRBJ2-7, with a possible D match to TRBD1 (5 bases). Trimming cost V 1 base and J 3 bases, with 10 bases left between them. CDR1 and CDR2 from the germline V gene are MNHNS and SASEGT. This CDR3 spans 14 amino acids. The CDR3 protein is CASSEGGSYYEQYF. In DNA, the CDR3 is TGTGCCAGCAGTGAAGGGGGCAGCTACTACGAGCAGTACTTC.

This clonotype was counted at least ten times. V is TRBV5-5 and J is TRBJ2-5; TRBD1 matches 11 bases. V dropped 3 bases and J dropped 4; count of bases not matched to a gene: 5. The CDR3 covers 15 residues. CDR1 is SGHKS, CDR2 YYEKEE, per germline (reference sequence). CDR3 in amino acids: CASSSPGTGGETQYF. As DNA, the CDR3 is TGTGCCAGCAGCTCCCCCGGGACAGGGGGAGAGACCCAGTACTTC. Using reference TRBV5-5 and TRBJ2-5 for the parts outside the CDR3, the full variable domain is DAGVTQSPTHLIKTRGQQVTLRCSPISGHKSVSWYQQVLGQGPQFIFQYYEKEERGRGNFPDRFSARQFPNYSSELNVNALLLGDSALYLCASSSPGTGGETQYFGPGTRLLVL.

In its sample, this clonotype was seen many times. This rearrangement joins TRBV5-1 to TRBJ1-2, with D possibly TRBD1 on 6 matching bases. The germline CDR1 and CDR2 sequences are SGHRS and YFSETQ. Trimming stripped 2 bases from V and 3 bases from J, with 14 bases between. This CDR3 is 15 amino acids long. The CDR3 coding sequence is TGCGCCAGCAGCTTAGGGCCGGGACAATACTATGGCTACACCTTC. Translated, it gives CASSLGPGQYYGYTF.

At least ten counts were recorded for this clonotype. The chain has TRBV15 and TRBJ2-7; a weak D match, TRBD2 (6 bases). This CDR3 contains 16 residues. Germline CDR1 and CDR2: LNHNV and YYDKDF (reference sequence). V was pared by 0 bases and J by 2 bases, with 14 bases between. The DNA for the CDR3 is TGTGCCACCAGCAGAGATTACGGGACTCCCCCCTACGAGCAGTACTTC. It encodes CATSRDYGTPPYEQYF.

This clonotype was counted between two and nine times. The chain employs TRBV9 and TRBJ2-3; 13 bases are a match to TRBD2. The CDR3 extends over 18 amino acids. V gave up 4 bases and J gave up 2 bases; unmatched junction bases: 10. The germline CDR1 and CDR2 sequences are SGDLS and YYNGEE. CDR3 nucleotides: TGTGCCAGCAGCTACAAACTAGGACTAGCGGGGGACACAGATACGCAGTATTTT. Amino acid sequence: CASSYKLGLAGDTDTQYF.

The sample holds a few counts of this clonotype. The chain employs TRBV14 and TRBJ2-5; D unclear. The germline CDR1 and CDR2 sequences are SGHDN and FVKESK. V lost 5 bases and J 5 bases, leaving 12 bases between the germline ends. This CDR3 spans 13 amino acids. The CDR3 DNA sequence: TGTGCCAGCAGCTTAGGCCGAGTGGAGACCCAGTACTTC. Its protein is CASSLGRVETQYF.

This clonotype was found many times. The rearrangement links TRBV5-1 to TRBJ2-3; D may be TRBD2 (7 bases). This CDR3 has 14 amino acids. V was pared by 4 bases and J by 5 bases, with 14 bases between. Germline CDR1 and CDR2: SGHRS and YFSETQ. The CDR3 bases are TGCGCCAGCAGCGCCTACAGGGAGGGAGATACGCAGTATTTT. It yields the protein CASSAYREGDTQYF.

This clonotype was counted many times. This sequence joins TRBV29-1 and TRBJ2-3, with a weak D call TRBD1 (6 bases). Trimming left V 6 bases short and J 4 bases short, with 14 bases between. Germline V gene sequence: CDR1 SQVTM, CDR2 ANQGSEA. The CDR3 is 13 amino acids. For the CDR3, the DNA is TGCAGCGTGGGTGACAGGTTGCCAGATACGCAGTATTTT. Its protein is CSVGDRLPDTQYF.

This clonotype was counted only a few times. The rearrangement links TRBV6-2 or TRBV6-3 to TRBJ2-7; 10 bases line up with TRBD2. The length of the CDR3 is 14 residues. After removal of 8 bases from V and 5 bases from J, the junction contained 9 bases not matched to a gene. Germline CDR1 reads MNHEY; CDR2 reads SVGEGT. CDR3 bases: TGTGCCAGCGGTTTACTAGCGGGGCTCAACGAGCAGTACTTC. This codes for CASGLLAGLNEQYF.

This clonotype was observed at least ten times. CDR3 coding DNA: TGTGCCAGCAGTTTAAGGTTACTAGCGGGTAAGAACTACGAGCAGTACTTC. Encoded protein: CASSLRLLAGKNYEQYF. The chain carries TRBV12-3 or TRBV12-4 and TRBJ2-7, with 9 bases identical to TRBD2. The CDR3 runs 17 residues. The ends lost 2 bases at V and 3 bases at J; junction bases unmatched: 11.

This clonotype appeared many times. The chain uses TRBV6-1 and TRBJ1-4; D is undetermined. Trimming pared 5 bases from V and 5 bases from J, leaving 12 bases between. The CDR3 has 14 residues. Germline assignment: CDR1 MNHNS and CDR2 SASEGT. This CDR3 is CASSFAPVNEKLFF. DNA for the CDR3: TGTGCCAGCAGTTTCGCTCCGGTGAATGAAAAACTGTTTTTT.

This clonotype was seen ten or more times. The genes are TRBV9 and TRBJ2-3; 7 positions match TRBD1. This CDR3 comprises 16 residues. Germline trimming cut 3 bases from V and 3 bases from J; bases unmatched to any gene: 10. Germline V gene sequence: CDR1 SGDLS, CDR2 YYNGEE. The CDR3 DNA reads as TGTGCCAGCAGCGCCGGACGGGACAGTGGTACAGATACGCAGTATTTT. It specifies CASSAGRDSGTDTQYF.

This clonotype was recorded many times. The chain recombines TRBV11-2 with TRBJ2-1; no clear D. V gave up 5 bases and J gave up 4 bases, with 21 bases separating them. This CDR3 contains 17 residues. Germline V lookup: CDR1 SGHAT, CDR2 FQNNGV. CDR3 sequence: CASSPMAGSPLYNEQFF. CDR3 coding DNA: TGTGCCAGCAGCCCTATGGCCGGCTCTCCCTTATACAATGAGCAGTTCTTC.